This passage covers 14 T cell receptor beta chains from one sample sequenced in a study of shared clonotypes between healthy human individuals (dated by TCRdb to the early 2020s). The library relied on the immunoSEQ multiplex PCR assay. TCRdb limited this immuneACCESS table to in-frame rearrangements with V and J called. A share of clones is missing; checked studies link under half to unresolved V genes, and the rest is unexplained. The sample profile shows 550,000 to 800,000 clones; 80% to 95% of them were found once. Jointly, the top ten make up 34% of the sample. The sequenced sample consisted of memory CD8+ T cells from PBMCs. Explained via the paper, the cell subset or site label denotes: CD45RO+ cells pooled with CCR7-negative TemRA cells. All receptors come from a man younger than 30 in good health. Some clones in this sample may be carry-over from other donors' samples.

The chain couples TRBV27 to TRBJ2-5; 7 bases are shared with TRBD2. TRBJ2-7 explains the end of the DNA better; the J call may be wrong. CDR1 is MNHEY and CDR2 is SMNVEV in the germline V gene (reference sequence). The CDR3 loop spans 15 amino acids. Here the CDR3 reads CASSPSRTGGYEQYF. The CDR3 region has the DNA TGTGCCAGCAGCCCTAGCAGAACGGGGGGCTACGAGCAGTACTTC.

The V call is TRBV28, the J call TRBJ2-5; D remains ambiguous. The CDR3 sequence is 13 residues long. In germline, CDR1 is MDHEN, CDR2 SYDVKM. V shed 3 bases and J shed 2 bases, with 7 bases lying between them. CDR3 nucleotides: TGTGCCAGCAGTTTTCCGGAACAAGAGACCCAGTACTTC. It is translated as CASSFPEQETQYF.

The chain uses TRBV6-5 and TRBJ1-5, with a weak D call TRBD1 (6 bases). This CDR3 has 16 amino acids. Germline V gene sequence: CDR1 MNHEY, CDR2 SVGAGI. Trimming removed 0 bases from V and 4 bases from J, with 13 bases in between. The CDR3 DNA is TGTGCCAGCAGTTACTCGGCAGGGGAGATGAATCAGCCCCAGCATTTT. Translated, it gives CASSYSAGEMNQPQHF.

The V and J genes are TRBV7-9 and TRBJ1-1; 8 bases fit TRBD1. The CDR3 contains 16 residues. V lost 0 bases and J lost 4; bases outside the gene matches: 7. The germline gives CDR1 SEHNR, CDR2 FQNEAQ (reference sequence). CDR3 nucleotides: TGTGCCAGCAGCTTAGCATCAGGGGGCAGTCGCACTGAAGCTTTCTTT. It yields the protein CASSLASGGSRTEAFF.

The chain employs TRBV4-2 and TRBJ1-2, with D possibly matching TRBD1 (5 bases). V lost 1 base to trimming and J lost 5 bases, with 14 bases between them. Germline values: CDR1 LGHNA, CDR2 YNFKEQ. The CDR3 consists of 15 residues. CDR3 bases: TGTGCCAGCAGCCAAGGAGGCGACAGCTATTATGGCTACACCTTC. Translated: CASSQGGDSYYGYTF.

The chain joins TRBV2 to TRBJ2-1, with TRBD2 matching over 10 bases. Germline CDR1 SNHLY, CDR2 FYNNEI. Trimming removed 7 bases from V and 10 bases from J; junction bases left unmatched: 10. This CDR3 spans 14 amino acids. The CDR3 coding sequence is TGTGCCAGCATCCCCCCCGCTAGCGGGAGAGAGCAGTTCTTC. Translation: CASIPPASGREQFF. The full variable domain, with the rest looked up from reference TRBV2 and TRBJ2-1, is EPEVTQTPSHQVTQMGQEVILRCVPISNHLYFYWYRQILGQKVEFLVSFYNNEISEKSEIFDDQFSVERPDGSNFTLKIRSTKLEDSAMYFCASIPPASGREQFFGPGTRLTVL.

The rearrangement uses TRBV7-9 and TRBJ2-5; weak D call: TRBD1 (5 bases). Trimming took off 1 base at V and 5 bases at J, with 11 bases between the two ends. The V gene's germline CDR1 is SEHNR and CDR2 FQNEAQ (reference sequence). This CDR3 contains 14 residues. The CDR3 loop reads CASSLGRARETQYF. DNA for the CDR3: TGTGCCAGCAGCTTAGGCAGGGCGAGGGAGACCCAGTACTTC.

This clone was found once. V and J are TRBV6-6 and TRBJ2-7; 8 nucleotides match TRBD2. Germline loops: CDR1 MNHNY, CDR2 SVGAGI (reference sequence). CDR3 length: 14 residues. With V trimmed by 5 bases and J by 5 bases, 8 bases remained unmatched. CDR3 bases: TGTGCCAGCAGTCCACTCGGGGGGGCCCACGAGCAGTACTTC. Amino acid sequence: CASSPLGGAHEQYF.

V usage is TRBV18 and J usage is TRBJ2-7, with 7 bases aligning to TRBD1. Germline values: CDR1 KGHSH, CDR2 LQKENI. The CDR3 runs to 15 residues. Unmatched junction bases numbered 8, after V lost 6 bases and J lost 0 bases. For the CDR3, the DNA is TGTGCCAGCTCTCCTTGGACAGGTAACTCCTACGAGCAGTACTTC. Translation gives CASSPWTGNSYEQYF.

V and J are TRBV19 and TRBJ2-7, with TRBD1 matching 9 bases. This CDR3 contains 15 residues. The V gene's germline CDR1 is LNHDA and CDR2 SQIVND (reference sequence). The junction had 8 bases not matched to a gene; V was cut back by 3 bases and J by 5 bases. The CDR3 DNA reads TGTGCCAGTAGTATCAAGGGGACAGGGTACCACGAGCAGTACTTC. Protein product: CASSIKGTGYHEQYF.

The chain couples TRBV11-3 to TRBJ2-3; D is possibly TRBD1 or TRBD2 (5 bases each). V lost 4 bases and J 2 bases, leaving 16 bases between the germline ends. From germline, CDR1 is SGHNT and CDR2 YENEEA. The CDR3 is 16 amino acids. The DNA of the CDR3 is TGTGCCAGCAGCTCCGGGGAAGGGGTGAACACAGATACGCAGTATTTT. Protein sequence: CASSSGEGVNTDTQYF.

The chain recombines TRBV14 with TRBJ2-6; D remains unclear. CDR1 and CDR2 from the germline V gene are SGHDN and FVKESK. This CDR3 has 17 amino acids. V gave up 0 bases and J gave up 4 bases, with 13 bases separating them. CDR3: CASSQDVELFGANVLTF. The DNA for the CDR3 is TGTGCCAGCAGCCAAGATGTGGAGCTCTTCGGGGCCAACGTCCTGACTTTC.

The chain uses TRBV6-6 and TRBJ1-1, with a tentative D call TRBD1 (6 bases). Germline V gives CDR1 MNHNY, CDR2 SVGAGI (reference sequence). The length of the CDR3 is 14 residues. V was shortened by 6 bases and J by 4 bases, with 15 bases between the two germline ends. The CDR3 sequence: CASSYGQGPTEAFF. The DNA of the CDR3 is TGTGCCAGCAGCTACGGCCAGGGGCCCACTGAAGCTTTCTTT.

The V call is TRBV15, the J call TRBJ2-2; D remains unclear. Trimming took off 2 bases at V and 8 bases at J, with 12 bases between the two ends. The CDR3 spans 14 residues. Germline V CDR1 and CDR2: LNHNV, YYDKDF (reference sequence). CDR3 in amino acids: CATSRNPTAGELFF. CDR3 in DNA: TGTGCCACCAGCAGAAATCCCACCGCAGGGGAGCTGTTTTTT.